The 23 T cell receptor beta chains below come from one sample, sequenced in a study of OX40 agonist ivuxolimab in advanced cancers. Only in-frame clones appear in the TCRdb table, and some are missing; sequencing was by immunoSEQ multiplex PCR. This sample has some 80,000 clones, with roughly 89% found just once. The specimen was CD4+ or CD8+ T cells sorted from blood, collected in a trial of the OX40 agonist ivuxolimab. Source of these receptors: an adult with an advanced solid tumor such as melanoma, head and neck, liver or kidney cancer.

This sequence joins TRBV6-5 and TRBJ1-5; D ambiguous. Germline assignment: CDR1 MNHEY and CDR2 SVGAGI. CDR3 length: 16 amino acids. V was trimmed by 2 bases and J by 5 bases, leaving 16 bases between them. CDR3 sequence (DNA): TGTGCCAGCAGTTACCGAAGACCGAGTGGAGATCAGCCCCAGCATTTT. This sequence encodes CASSYRRPSGDQPQHF.

The chain couples TRBV7-2 to TRBJ1-3, with D tentatively TRBD1 (5 bases). Germline V gene data show CDR1 as SGHTA and CDR2 as FQGNSA. The V end was cut by 4 bases, the J end by 0 bases, with 13 bases between. This CDR3 is built from 16 residues. The chain's CDR3 is CASSSLGTYSGNTIYF. The CDR3 bases are TGTGCCAGCAGCTCCCTCGGGACGTACTCTGGAAACACCATATATTTT.

The genes are TRBV6-1 and TRBJ1-1; D may be TRBD1 (6 bases). Trimming took off 6 bases at V and 0 bases at J, with 14 bases between the two ends. Looked up from germline, CDR1 is MNHNS and CDR2 is SASEGT. This CDR3 has 15 amino acids. This CDR3 is CASRGPGTMNTEAFF. The CDR3 DNA is TGTGCCAGCAGAGGGCCCGGGACAATGAACACTGAAGCTTTCTTT.

The J gene is TRBJ2-2, the V gene TRBV2; 10 bases are a match to TRBD1. Losses at the gene ends were 5 bases for V and 2 bases for J; bases not matched to a gene: 5. Germline-derived CDR1 and CDR2 are SNHLY and FYNNEI. This CDR3 has 16 amino acids. CDR3 amino acids: CASSPRTGGNTGELFF. The CDR3 nucleotides read TGTGCCAGCAGTCCCCGGACAGGGGGAAACACCGGGGAGCTGTTTTTT.

In regard to this clone: At one end, the junction sequence differs from germline, possibly due to a read error. This rearrangement joins TRBV7-7 to TRBJ2-5, with D unclear. The germline V gene encodes CDR1 SSHAT and CDR2 FNYEAQ (reference sequence). The CDR3 sequence is 12 residues long. The CDR3 DNA is TGTGCTAGCAGCTCAGTACAAGAGACCCAGTACTTC. Translated: CASSSVQETQYF.

The chain recombines TRBV5-1 with TRBJ2-5, with unresolved D. Between the trimmed V and J ends, which lost 0 bases and 5 bases, there was a span of 14 bases. Germline assignment: CDR1 SGHRS and CDR2 YFSETQ. This CDR3 region has 15 residues. The CDR3 here is CASSLAGSFGETQYF. CDR3 nucleotide sequence: TGCGCCAGCAGCTTGGCCGGGTCTTTTGGTGAGACCCAGTACTTC.

The chain has TRBV5-8 and TRBJ1-1; D remains ambiguous. Trimming cost V 1 base and J 1 base, with 11 bases left between them. Germline CDR1 and CDR2: SGHTS and YDEGEE. There are 15 residues in the CDR3. The CDR3 nucleotides are TGTGCCAGCAGCTTGCGGATCTTCTGGAACACTGAAGCTTTCTTT. It specifies CASSLRIFWNTEAFF.

The CDR3 region has the DNA TGTGCCAGCAGACCTAGTGGGGGTACTGAAGCTTTCTTT. Translation gives CASRPSGGTEAFF. The V call is TRBV7-9, the J call TRBJ1-1, with D maybe TRBD1 (5 bases). Trimming removed 6 bases at V and 5 bases at J, with 13 bases between. CDR1 is SEHNR and CDR2 is FQNEAQ in the germline V gene (reference sequence). CDR3 length: 13 amino acids.

The V call is TRBV5-1, the J call TRBJ2-1, with D maybe TRBD2 (6 bases). The CDR3 is 15 amino acids. CDR1 and CDR2 (germline): SGHRS, YFSETQ. V lost 4 bases to trimming and J lost 5 bases, with 16 bases between them. Here the CDR3 DNA reads TGCGCCAGCAGCCAGGGACTCCTGATTAACAATGAGCAGTTCTTC. The encoded protein is CASSQGLLINNEQFF.

The V and J genes are TRBV6-4 and TRBJ1-2; 9 bases fit TRBD1. The CDR3 totals 15 residues. Germline CDR1 MRHNA, CDR2 SNTAGT. With 8 bases clipped from V and 5 bases from J, the junction kept 12 bases outside the gene matches. This CDR3 reads CASSRDRDELYGYTF. The CDR3 DNA follows: TGTGCCAGCTCCAGGGACAGGGATGAGCTTTATGGCTACACCTTC.

In its sample, this clone was seen once. A junction end diverges from the germline sequence, so it may reflect a read error. The chain combines TRBV7-7 with TRBJ2-1; D is perhaps TRBD2 (5 bases). This CDR3 is 14 amino acids long. From germline, CDR1 is SSHAT and CDR2 FNYEAQ (reference sequence). The CDR3 is CASSLLQDFNEQFF. The CDR3 DNA follows: TGTGCTAGCAGTCTACTCCAGGACTTTAATGAGCAGTTCTTC.

The genes are TRBV1 and TRBJ1-2. TRBV1 is termed a pseudogene. This CDR3 contains 16 residues. CDR3 loop: CTSSICVVRKTYGYTF. In nucleotides, the CDR3 is TGCACCAGCAGCATCTGTGTTGTGCGAAAGACCTATGGCTACACCTTC.

The rearrangement links TRBV10-3 to TRBJ2-3; D may correspond to TRBD1 or TRBD2 (5 bases each). V lost 11 bases, J lost 4 bases, and 19 bases lay in between. This CDR3 has 14 residues. CDR1 ENHRY and CDR2 SYGVKD come from the germline V gene. In DNA, the CDR3 is TGTGCCTCTCGTAGCGTGCCGGGGCCAGATACGCAGTATTTT. Amino acids: CASRSVPGPDTQYF.

The chain recombines TRBV25-1 with TRBJ2-7, with D perhaps TRBD1 (5 bases). Deletions cut 1 base from V and 2 bases from J, with 9 bases between. The germline V gene has CDR1 MGHDK and CDR2 SYGVNS. The CDR3 is 14 amino acids. The CDR3 region has the DNA TGTGCCAGCAGTGAATCTGTAGGGGCCTACGAGCAGTACTTC. Translated: CASSESVGAYEQYF.

This clone was counted between two and nine times. The chain employs TRBV5-1 and TRBJ1-3, with a tentative D call TRBD1 (6 bases). The V gene lost 0 bases and the J gene lost 3 bases, with 10 bases spanning the gap. This CDR3 is built from 15 residues. Germline CDR1 is SGHRS and CDR2 is YFSETQ. CDR3 protein: CASSLGAGDGNTIYF. In nucleotides, the CDR3 is TGCGCCAGCAGCTTGGGGGCAGGGGATGGAAACACCATATATTTT.

This clone was recorded once. The CDR3 DNA follows: TGCAGCGTTGATCCGCCGCTGGGGGCGAGTTTACGAAGCGCGAAGCAGTTCTTC. It codes for CSVDPPLGASLRSAKQFF. The V call is TRBV29-1, the J call TRBJ2-1; possible D gene TRBD1, 6 bases. The V end was cut by 3 bases, the J end by 11 bases, with 32 bases between. The CDR3 runs to 18 residues. CDR1 SQVTM and CDR2 ANQGSEA come from the germline V gene.

This clone has just one count. The V call is TRBV27, the J call TRBJ2-5; TRBD2 matches 13 bases. The CDR3 is 15 residues long. CDR1 MNHEY and CDR2 SMNVEV come from the germline V gene (reference sequence). V lost 5 bases and J lost 5; bases outside the gene matches: 5. CDR3: CASSKTSGRIETQYF. CDR3 sequence (DNA): TGTGCCAGCAGTAAGACTAGCGGGAGGATTGAGACCCAGTACTTC.

The chain couples TRBV5-5 to TRBJ2-1; D tentatively reads TRBD1 or TRBD2 (5 bases each). The CDR3 is 15 amino acids. Germline CDR1 reads SGHKS; CDR2 reads YYEKEE (reference sequence). Trimming took off 0 bases at V and 1 base at J, with 8 bases between the two ends. The CDR3 region is CASSLEGPSYNEQFF. The CDR3 DNA is TGTGCCAGCAGCTTGGAGGGACCATCCTACAATGAGCAGTTCTTC.

The chain has TRBV28 and TRBJ1-3; D is perhaps TRBD1 (5 bases). CDR3 length: 15 residues. Germline V gene data show CDR1 as MDHEN and CDR2 as SYDVKM. V lost 4 bases and J 6 bases, leaving 16 bases between the germline ends. This CDR3 is CASSSRQLTKNTIYF. CDR3 bases: TGTGCCAGCAGTTCGAGACAGCTTACTAAAAACACCATATATTTT.

Only a few counts were recorded for this clone. The rearrangement joins TRBV6-5 to TRBJ1-5; a weak D match, TRBD1 (5 bases). The CDR3 runs 13 residues. Germline-derived CDR1 and CDR2 are MNHEY and SVGAGI. V was cut by 6 bases and J by 16 bases, with 22 bases left in between. The CDR3 nucleotides read TGTGCCAGCAGAACCTCGGACACAGGACGCGACCATTTT. It yields the protein CASRTSDTGRDHF.

V is TRBV27 and J is TRBJ2-3; 10 nucleotides line up with TRBD2. The junction had 4 bases not matched to a gene; V was cut back by 0 bases and J by 4 bases. CDR1 and CDR2 (germline): MNHEY, SMNVEV (reference sequence). This CDR3 has 16 residues. Here the CDR3 reads CASSLSASGGSDTQYF. The CDR3 nucleotides are TGTGCCAGCAGTTTATCGGCTAGCGGGGGATCAGATACGCAGTATTTT.

This CDR3 reads CASSSQGRSWEQYF. The DNA of the CDR3 is TGCGCCAGCAGCTCACAGGGAAGGTCATGGGAGCAGTACTTC. J is TRBJ2-7 and V is TRBV5-1, with D tentatively TRBD1 (6 bases). The V gene's germline CDR1 is SGHRS and CDR2 YFSETQ. Deletions cut 3 bases from V and 7 bases from J, with 17 bases between. The CDR3 sequence is 14 residues long.

The rearrangement joins TRBV6-5 to TRBJ2-7, with 13 nucleotides matching TRBD2. The CDR3 sequence is 15 residues long. J lost 5 bases, V lost 8 bases, and 9 bases had no gene match. Germline CDR1 reads MNHEY; CDR2 reads SVGAGI. The CDR3: CASRKGGLAGNEQYF. In DNA, the CDR3 is TGTGCCAGCCGAAAAGGGGGACTAGCGGGGAACGAGCAGTACTTC.